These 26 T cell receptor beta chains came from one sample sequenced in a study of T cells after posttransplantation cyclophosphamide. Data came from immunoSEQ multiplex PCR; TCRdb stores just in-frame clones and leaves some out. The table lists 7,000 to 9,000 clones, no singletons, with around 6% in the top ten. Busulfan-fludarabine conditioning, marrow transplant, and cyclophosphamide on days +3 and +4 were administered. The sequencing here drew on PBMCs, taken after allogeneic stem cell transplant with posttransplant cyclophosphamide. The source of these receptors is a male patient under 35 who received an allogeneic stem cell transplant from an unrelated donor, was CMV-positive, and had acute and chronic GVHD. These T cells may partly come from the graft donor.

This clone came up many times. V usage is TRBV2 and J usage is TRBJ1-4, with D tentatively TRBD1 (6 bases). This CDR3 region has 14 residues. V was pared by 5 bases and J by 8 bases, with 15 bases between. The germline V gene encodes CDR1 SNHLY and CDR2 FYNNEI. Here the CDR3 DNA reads TGTGCCAGCAGTAGAGGACAGCCGAGCGAAAAACTGTTTTTT. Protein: CASSRGQPSEKLFF.

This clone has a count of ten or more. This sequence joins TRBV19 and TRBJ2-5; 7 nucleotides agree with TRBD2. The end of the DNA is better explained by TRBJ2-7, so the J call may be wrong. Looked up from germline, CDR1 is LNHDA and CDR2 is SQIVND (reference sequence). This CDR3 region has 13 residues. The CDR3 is CASSGGRSYEQYF. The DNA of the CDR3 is TGTGCCAGCTCGGGGGGACGCAGCTACGAGCAGTACTTC.

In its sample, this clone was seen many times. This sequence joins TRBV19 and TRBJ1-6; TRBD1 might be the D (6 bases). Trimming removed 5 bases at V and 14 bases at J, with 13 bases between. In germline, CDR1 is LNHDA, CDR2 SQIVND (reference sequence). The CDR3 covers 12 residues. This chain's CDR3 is CASSLSGTSLHF. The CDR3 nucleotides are TGTGCCAGTAGTCTATCCGGGACATCCCTCCACTTT.

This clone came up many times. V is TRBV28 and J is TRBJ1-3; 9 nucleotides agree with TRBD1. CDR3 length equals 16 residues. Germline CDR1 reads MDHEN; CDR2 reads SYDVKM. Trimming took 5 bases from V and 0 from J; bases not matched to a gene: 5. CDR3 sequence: CASSPMGQGSGNTIYF. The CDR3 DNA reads TGTGCCAGCAGTCCAATGGGACAGGGCTCTGGAAACACCATATATTTT.

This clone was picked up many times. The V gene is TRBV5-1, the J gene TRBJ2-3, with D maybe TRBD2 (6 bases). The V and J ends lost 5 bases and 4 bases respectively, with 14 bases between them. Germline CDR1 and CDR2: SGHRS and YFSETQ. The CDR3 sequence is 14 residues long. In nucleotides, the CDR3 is TGCGCCAGCAGACCCGCGGGGCTGGCAGATACGCAGTATTTT. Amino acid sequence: CASRPAGLADTQYF.

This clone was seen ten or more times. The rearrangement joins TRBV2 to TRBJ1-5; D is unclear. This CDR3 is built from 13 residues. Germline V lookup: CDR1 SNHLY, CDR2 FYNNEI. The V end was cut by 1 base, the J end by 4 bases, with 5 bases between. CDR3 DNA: TGTGCCAGCAGTGAAGACAGAAATCAGCCCCAGCATTTT. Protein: CASSEDRNQPQHF.

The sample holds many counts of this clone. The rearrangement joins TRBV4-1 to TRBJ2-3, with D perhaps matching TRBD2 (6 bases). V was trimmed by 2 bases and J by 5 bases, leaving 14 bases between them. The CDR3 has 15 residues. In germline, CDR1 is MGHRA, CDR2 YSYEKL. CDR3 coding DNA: TGCGCCAGCAGCCAATCGGCGGGGATAGTAGATACGCAGTATTTT. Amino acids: CASSQSAGIVDTQYF.

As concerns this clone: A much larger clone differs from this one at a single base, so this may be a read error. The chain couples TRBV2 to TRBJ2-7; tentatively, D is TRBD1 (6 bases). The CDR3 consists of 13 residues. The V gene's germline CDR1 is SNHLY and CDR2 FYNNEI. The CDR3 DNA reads TGTGCCAGCAGAGGACAGTCAAACTACGAGCAGTGCTTC. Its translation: CASRGQSNYEQCF.

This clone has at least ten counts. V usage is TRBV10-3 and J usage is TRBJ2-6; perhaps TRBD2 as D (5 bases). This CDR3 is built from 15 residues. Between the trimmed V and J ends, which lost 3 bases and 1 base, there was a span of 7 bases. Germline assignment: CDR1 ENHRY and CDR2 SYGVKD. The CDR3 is CAISEGGSGANVLTF. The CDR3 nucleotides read TGTGCCATCAGTGAAGGCGGGTCTGGGGCCAACGTCCTGACTTTC.

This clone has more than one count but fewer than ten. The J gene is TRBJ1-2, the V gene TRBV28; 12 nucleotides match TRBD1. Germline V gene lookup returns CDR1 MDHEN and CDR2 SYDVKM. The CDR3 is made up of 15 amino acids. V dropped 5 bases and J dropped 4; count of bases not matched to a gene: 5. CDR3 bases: TGTGCCAGCAGTGGACGGGACAGGGGGCTCTATGGCTACACCTTC. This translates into CASSGRDRGLYGYTF.

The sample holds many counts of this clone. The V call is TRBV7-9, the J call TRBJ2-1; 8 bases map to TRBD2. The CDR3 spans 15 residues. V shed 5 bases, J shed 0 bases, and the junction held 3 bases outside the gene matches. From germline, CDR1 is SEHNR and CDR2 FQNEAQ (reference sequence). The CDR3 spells CASSGSGVSYNEQFF. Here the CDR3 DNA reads TGTGCCAGCAGCGGTAGCGGGGTCTCCTACAATGAGCAGTTCTTC.

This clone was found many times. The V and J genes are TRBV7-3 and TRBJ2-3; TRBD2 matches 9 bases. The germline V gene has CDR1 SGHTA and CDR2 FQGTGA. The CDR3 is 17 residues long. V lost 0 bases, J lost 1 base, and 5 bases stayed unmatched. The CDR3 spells CASSLTFSGGRTDTQYF. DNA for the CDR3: TGTGCCAGCAGCTTAACTTTTAGCGGGGGCCGCACAGATACGCAGTATTTT.

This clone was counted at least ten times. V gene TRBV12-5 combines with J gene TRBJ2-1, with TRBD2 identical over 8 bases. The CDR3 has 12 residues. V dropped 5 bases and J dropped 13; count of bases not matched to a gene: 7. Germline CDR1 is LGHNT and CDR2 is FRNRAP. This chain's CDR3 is CASGLRGVGQFF. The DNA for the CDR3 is TGTGCTAGTGGTCTGCGGGGGGTCGGACAGTTCTTC.

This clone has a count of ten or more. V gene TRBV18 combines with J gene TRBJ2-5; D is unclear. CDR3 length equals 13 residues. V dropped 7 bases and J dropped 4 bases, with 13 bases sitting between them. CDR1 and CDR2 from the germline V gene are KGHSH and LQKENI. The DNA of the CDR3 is TGTGCCAGCTTACCTCTCGGGTTAGAGACCCAGTACTTC. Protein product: CASLPLGLETQYF.

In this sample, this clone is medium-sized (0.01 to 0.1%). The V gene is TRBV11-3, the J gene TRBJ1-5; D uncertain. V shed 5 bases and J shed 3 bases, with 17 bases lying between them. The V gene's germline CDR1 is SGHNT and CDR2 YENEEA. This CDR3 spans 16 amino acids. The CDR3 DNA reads TGTGCCAGCAGCAGTAAGAGAACGGGGTTCAATCAGCCCCAGCATTTT. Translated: CASSSKRTGFNQPQHF.

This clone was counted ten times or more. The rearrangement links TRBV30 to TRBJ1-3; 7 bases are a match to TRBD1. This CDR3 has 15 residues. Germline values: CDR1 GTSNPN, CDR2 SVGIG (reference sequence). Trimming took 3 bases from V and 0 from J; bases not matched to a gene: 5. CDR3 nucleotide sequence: TGTGCCTGGAGCTCCAGGGGGGTCTCTGGAAACACCATATATTTT. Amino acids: CAWSSRGVSGNTIYF.

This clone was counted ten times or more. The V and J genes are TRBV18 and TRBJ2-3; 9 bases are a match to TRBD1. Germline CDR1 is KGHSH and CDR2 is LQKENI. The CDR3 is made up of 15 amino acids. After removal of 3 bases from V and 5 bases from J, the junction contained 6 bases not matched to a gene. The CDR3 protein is CASSPWTGEGDTQYF. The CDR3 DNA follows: TGTGCCAGCTCACCCTGGACAGGGGAAGGAGATACGCAGTATTTT.

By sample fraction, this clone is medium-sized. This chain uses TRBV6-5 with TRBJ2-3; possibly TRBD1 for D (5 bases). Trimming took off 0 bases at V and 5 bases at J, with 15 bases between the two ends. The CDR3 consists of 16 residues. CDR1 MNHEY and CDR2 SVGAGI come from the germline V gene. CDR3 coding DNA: TGTGCCAGCAGTTACTCCCGGACACCGCTCGGAGATACGCAGTATTTT. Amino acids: CASSYSRTPLGDTQYF.

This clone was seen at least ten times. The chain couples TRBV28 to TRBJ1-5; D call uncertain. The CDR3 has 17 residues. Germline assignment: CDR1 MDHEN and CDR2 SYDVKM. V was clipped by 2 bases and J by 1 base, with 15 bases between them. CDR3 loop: CASSLVASSPSNQPQHF. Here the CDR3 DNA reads TGTGCCAGCAGTTTAGTGGCCTCATCGCCCAGCAATCAGCCCCAGCATTTT. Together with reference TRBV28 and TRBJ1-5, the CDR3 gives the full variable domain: DVKVTQSSRYLVKRTGEKVFLECVQDMDHENMFWYRQDPGLGLRLIYFSYDVKMKEKGDIPEGYSVSREKKERFSLILESASTNQTSMYLCASSLVASSPSNQPQHFGDGTRLSIL.

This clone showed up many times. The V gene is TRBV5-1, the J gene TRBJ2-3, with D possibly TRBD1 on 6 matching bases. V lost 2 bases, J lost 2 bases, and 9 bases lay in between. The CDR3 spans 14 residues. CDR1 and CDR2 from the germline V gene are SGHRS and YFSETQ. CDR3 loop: CASSFRTVTDTQYF. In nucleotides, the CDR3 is TGCGCCAGCAGCTTCCGGACAGTCACAGATACGCAGTATTTT.

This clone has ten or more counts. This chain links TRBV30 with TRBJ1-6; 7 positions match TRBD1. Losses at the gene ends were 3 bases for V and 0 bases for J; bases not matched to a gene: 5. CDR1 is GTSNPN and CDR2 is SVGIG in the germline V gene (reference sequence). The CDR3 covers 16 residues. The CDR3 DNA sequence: TGTGCCTGGAGCCAGACAGGGAGCTCCTATAATTCACCCCTCCACTTT. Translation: CAWSQTGSSYNSPLHF.

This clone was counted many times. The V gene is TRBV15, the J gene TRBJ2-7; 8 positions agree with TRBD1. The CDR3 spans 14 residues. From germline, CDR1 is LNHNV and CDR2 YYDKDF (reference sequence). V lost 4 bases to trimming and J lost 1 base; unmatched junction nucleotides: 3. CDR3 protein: CATSTGDRSYEQYF. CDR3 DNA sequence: TGTGCCACCAGCACCGGGGACAGGTCCTACGAGCAGTACTTC. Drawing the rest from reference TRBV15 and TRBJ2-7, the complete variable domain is DAMVIQNPRYQVTQFGKPVTLSCSQTLNHNVMYWYQQKSSQAPKLLFHYYDKDFNNEADTPDNFQSRRPNTSFCFLDIRSPGLGDTAMYLCATSTGDRSYEQYFGPGTRLTVT.

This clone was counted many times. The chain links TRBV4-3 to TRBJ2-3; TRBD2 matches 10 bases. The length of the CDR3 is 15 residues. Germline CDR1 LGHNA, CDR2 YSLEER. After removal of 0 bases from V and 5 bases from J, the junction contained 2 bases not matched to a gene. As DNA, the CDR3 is TGCGCCAGCAGCCAAGACCAGCGGGGGGGAGATACGCAGTATTTT. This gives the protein CASSQDQRGGDTQYF.

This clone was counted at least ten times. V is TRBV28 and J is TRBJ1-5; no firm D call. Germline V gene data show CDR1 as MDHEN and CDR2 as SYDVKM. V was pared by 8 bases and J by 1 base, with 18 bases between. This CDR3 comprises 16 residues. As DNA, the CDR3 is TGTGCCAGCGCCGAACTGGAGGGAATAAGCAATCAGCCCCAGCATTTT. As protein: CASAELEGISNQPQHF.

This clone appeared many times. CDR3 DNA sequence: TGTGCCACCAGCAGAGATCCGGCAGGGTCCTACGAGCAGTACTTC. Its translation: CATSRDPAGSYEQYF. The chain has TRBV15 and TRBJ2-7, with D possibly TRBD1 on 5 matching bases. Looked up from germline, CDR1 is LNHNV and CDR2 is YYDKDF (reference sequence). This CDR3 comprises 15 residues. V dropped 0 bases and J dropped 1 base, with 10 bases sitting between them.

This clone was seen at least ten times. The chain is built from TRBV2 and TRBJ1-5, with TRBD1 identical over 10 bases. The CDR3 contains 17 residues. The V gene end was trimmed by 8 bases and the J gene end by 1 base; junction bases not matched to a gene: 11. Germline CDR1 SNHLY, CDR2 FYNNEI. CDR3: CASALTGGWVSNQPQHF. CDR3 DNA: TGTGCCAGCGCCTTGACAGGGGGCTGGGTAAGCAATCAGCCCCAGCATTTT.